The rows below give T cell receptor beta chains drawn from one sample of a study of regulatory T cells in long-lasting Graves disease. TCRdb recomputed calls from the multiplex PCR reads with MiXCR, one row per CDR3 protein. The sample consists of approximately 470,000 distinct CDR3 sequences, 15% to 20% of them appearing once. In addition, the sample was reused for a study of T cells in Graves' hyperthyroidism and ophthalmopathy.

This specimen was peripheral blood mononuclear cells (PBMCs), taken at new diagnosis, from a patient treated with antithyroid drugs. The receptor set was obtained from a man aged 40-55 years with Graves disease. CDR3s include the opening cysteine and the closing phenylalanine or tryptophan.

V	J	CDR3
TRBV19	TRBJ2-3	CASSPRLAGGPADMQYF
TRBV5-4	TRBJ2-1	CASSLVLGYNEQFF
TRBV11-1	TRBJ2-1	CASSSGLAGVSSYNEQFF
TRBV5-1	TRBJ2-4	CASRPGLAGTKAKNIQYF
TRBV3-1	TRBJ2-7	CASSLDGRDYEEQYF
TRBV11-2	TRBJ1-1	CASSRDRVNTEAFF
TRBV27	TRBJ2-5	CAKRTREGREETQYF
TRBV20-1	TRBJ2-5	CSARAPTSGGQETQYF
TRBV10-3	TRBJ2-7	CAISGLAGAQGVEQYF
TRBV7-2	TRBJ2-1	CASSLASLSGEQFF
TRBV5-1	TRBJ2-3	CASSTRGSGSTDTQYF
TRBV27	TRBJ1-6	CASSLYATRLDSPLHF
TRBV7-3	TRBJ2-2	CASSTQTGGITGELFF
TRBV24-1	TRBJ2-5	CATSELDGPETQYF
TRBV28	TRBJ2-7	CASSPNLGEQYF
TRBV29-1	TRBJ2-1	CSVIFPLAGGGNEQFF